Listed below are T cell receptor beta chains from one sample, sequenced in a study of glioma-infiltrating T cells after dendritic cell vaccination. Using immunoSEQ multiplex PCR, the repertoire was profiled, and TCRdb retains in-frame clones only, with some absent. The data hold about 65,000 clones, with around nine tenths observed a single time. Material: blood, obtained after dendritic cell vaccination. These receptors were taken from a human donor with glioblastoma. Each CDR3 is given with its conserved first and last residue. D genes are given only for firm matches.

D	V	J	CDR3	DNA
-	TRBV5-1	TRBJ1-1	CASSPLSTLNTEAFF	TGCGCCAGCAGCCCCCTGAGTACCCTGAACACTGAAGCTTTCTTT
-	TRBV5-4	TRBJ2-1	CASSRVEDSGNEQFF	TGTGCCAGCAGCCGGGTGGAGGATTCGGGTAATGAGCAGTTCTTC
TRBD1	TRBV5-1	TRBJ1-5	CASSATGANNQPQHF	TGCGCCAGCAGCGCGACAGGGGCAAACAATCAGCCCCAGCATTTT
TRBD1	TRBV5-1	TRBJ1-1	CASSRDGTDKAFF	TGCGCCAGCAGTCGAGACGGGACAGACAAAGCTTTCTTT
-	TRBV7-3	TRBJ2-1	CASSPGSRTNEQFF	TGTGCCAGCAGCCCCGGGAGCAGGACGAATGAGCAGTTCTTC
-	TRBV27	TRBJ2-7	CASSPFSGGSSYEQYF	TGTGCCAGCAGCCCCTTTTCCGGGGGAAGCTCCTACGAGCAGTACTTC
TRBD2	TRBV4-3	TRBJ2-3	CASSLRLAGGLPDTQYF	TGCGCCAGCAGCCTTCGACTAGCGGGAGGGTTGCCAGATACGCAGTATTTT
TRBD1	TRBV5-4	TRBJ2-1	CASSLSTGRNEQFF	TGTGCCAGCAGCTTGTCGACAGGGCGGAATGAGCAGTTCTTC
-	TRBV14	TRBJ1-2	CASSQDRGSYGYTF	TGTGCCAGCAGCCAAGATCGGGGGAGCTATGGCTACACCTTC
-	TRBV5-1	TRBJ1-3	CASSLEGNSGNTIYF	TGCGCCAGCAGCTTGGAGGGGAATTCTGGAAACACCATATATTTT
TRBD2	TRBV5-1	TRBJ2-3	CASSWGPGGGAPDTQYF	TGCGCCAGCAGCTGGGGCCCGGGCGGGGGGGCCCCAGATACGCAGTATTTT